The rows below give T cell receptor beta chains drawn from one sample of a study of T-cell reconstitution after alpha-beta-depleted transplantation in children. TCRdb redid the calling of the PCR reads with MiXCR, one entry per CDR3 protein. The sample records approximately 500,000 distinct CDR3 sequences, approximately 30% being singletons. The sequencing here drew on PBMCs, taken before TCRalphabeta/CD19-depleted stem cell transplant. Receptors originate from a boy younger than two with Wiskott-Aldrich syndrome, due to receive a stem cell transplant. Both conserved end residues are part of each CDR3. A D gene is named only where the DNA matches it firmly. Clone size is stated in some rows and not others, as once, few, many or a class when expanded.

V	J	size	D	DNA	CDR3
TRBV5-1	TRBJ2-3	few	.	TGCGCCAGCAGCAACAACAGGGCACGCACAGATACGCAGTATTTT	CASSNNRARTDTQYF
TRBV5-1	TRBJ2-1	.	TRBD2	TGCGCCAGCAGCGCCTCCGGGACTAGCGGGATAGGGTCCTACAATGAGCAGTTCTTC	CASSASGTSGIGSYNEQFF
TRBV27	TRBJ1-5	.	.	TGTGCCAGCGTACGGGAGGCAGTACCTTATAGCAATCAGCCCCAGCATTTT	CASVREAVPYSNQPQHF
TRBV6-2/TRBV6-3	TRBJ2-6	.	.	TGTGCCAGCAGTTACCCAAAAGGGGGGCGAGGGGCCAACGTCCTGACTTTC	CASSYPKGGRGANVLTF
TRBV5-1	TRBJ2-3	few	TRBD2	TGCGCCAGCAGCTGGGGACTAGCGGGAGAGCAAGATACGCAGTATTTT	CASSWGLAGEQDTQYF
TRBV5-1	TRBJ2-1	.	.	TGCGCCAGCACGGCTAGCCAAAGCTCCTACAATGAGCAGTTCTTC	CASTASQSSYNEQFF
TRBV30	TRBJ2-1	.	TRBD2	TGTGCCTGGACTAGCGGGTACAATGAGCAGTTCTTC	CAWTSGYNEQFF
TRBV29-1	TRBJ2-3	.	.	TGCAGCGTTGAAAGGTCGGCCGCTACGCAGTATTTT	CSVERSAATQYF
TRBV2	TRBJ1-2	.	.	TGTGCCAGCAGCCTAAGGACCGGCTCTAACTATGGCTACACCTTC	CASSLRTGSNYGYTF
TRBV24-1	TRBJ2-1	few	TRBD2	TGTGCCACCAGTGACGCTCCTAGCGGGAGGCGCTATGAGCAGTTCTTC	CATSDAPSGRRYEQFF
TRBV2	TRBJ2-7	once	.	TGTGCCAGCAGTGAAGATCTAAGGGACCTCCCCTACGAGCAGTACTTC	CASSEDLRDLPYEQYF
TRBV6-5	TRBJ1-2	.	.	TGTGCCAGCAGTTATCTTGTGTTCGGCAGCAACTATGGCTACACCTTC	CASSYLVFGSNYGYTF
TRBV5-1	TRBJ2-1	.	TRBD2	TGCGCCAGCAGCTTAGAGCGGCTAGCGGGACTCAATGAGCAGTTCTTC	CASSLERLAGLNEQFF
TRBV21-1	TRBJ2-5	.	.	TGTGCCAGCAGCAAAGGGAGGAGATCGAGCGGGAGGGAAGAGACCCAGTACTTC	CASSKGRRSSGREETQYF
TRBV10-1	TRBJ2-1	.	.	TGCGCCAGCAGTGAGATGCAGGGAGAGCAGTTCTTC	CASSEMQGEQFF
TRBV5-1	TRBJ2-3	.	.	TGCGCCACGAACGGCGGAGGGGGCCAAGATACGCAGTATTTT	CATNGGGGQDTQYF
TRBV29-1	TRBJ2-5	few	.	TGCAGCGCCGCCGGTTGGGGAGAGACCCAGTACTTC	CSAAGWGETQYF
TRBV27	TRBJ2-2	few	TRBD2	TGTGCCAGCAGTGTGCTGGGGACTAGCGGGCCTGCGAACACCGGGGAGCTGTTTTTT	CASSVLGTSGPANTGELFF
TRBV5-1	TRBJ2-1	.	.	TGCGCCAGCAGCTTGGTCGGTAGGGGTGAGCAGTTCTTC	CASSLVGRGEQFF
TRBV20-1	TRBJ2-1	.	.	TGCAGTGCTAGAGGGCGGGTCAATGAGCAGTTCTTC	CSARGRVNEQFF
TRBV5-1	TRBJ2-5	few	TRBD1	TGCGCCAGCAGCGCCGGAGACAGGGTCCTTGGGGAGACCCAGTACTTC	CASSAGDRVLGETQYF
TRBV14	TRBJ2-7	.	.	TGTGCCAGCAGCCAACAGGGTTTCCTAGGCGAGCAGTACTTC	CASSQQGFLGEQYF
TRBV5-1	TRBJ2-2	few	.	TGCGCCAGCAGCTTGGTGTACAGACCTACCGGGGAGCTGTTTTTT	CASSLVYRPTGELFF
TRBV7-2	TRBJ2-2	few	.	TGTGCCAGCAGCTATAGCGGAGTCCATAACACCGGGGAGCTGTTTTTT	CASSYSGVHNTGELFF
TRBV5-1	TRBJ2-1	few	.	TGCGCCAGCAGCTTGAGGTTCGATGAGCAGTTCTTC	CASSLRFDEQFF
TRBV20-1	TRBJ1-2	.	.	TGCAGTGCTACAGCCCGAACCTATGCCGGAGGCTACACCTTC	CSATARTYAGGYTF
TRBV7-3	TRBJ2-5	.	.	TGTGCCAGCAGCCTAATCGGACGGAACCAAGAGACCCAGTACTTC	CASSLIGRNQETQYF
TRBV5-1	TRBJ2-2	.	.	TGCGCCAGCAGCTTGGCCAGGGGAAAGACCGGGGAGCTGTTTTTT	CASSLARGKTGELFF
TRBV29-1	TRBJ2-5	few	.	TGCAGCGTTGCGGCAGGGTCCCTGAAGGAGACCCAGTACTTC	CSVAAGSLKETQYF
TRBV4-2	TRBJ2-7	.	.	TGTGCCAGCAGCTCCCGACAAACATCCTACGAGCAGTACTTC	CASSSRQTSYEQYF
TRBV5-6	TRBJ2-1	few	.	TGTGCCAGCAGCTTGTGGCCCTACAATGAGCAGTTCTTC	CASSLWPYNEQFF
TRBV4-1	TRBJ2-5	.	TRBD2	TGCGCCAGCAGCCAAGAAGGGACTAGCGGGAGAGAGACCCAGTACTTC	CASSQEGTSGRETQYF
TRBV20-1	TRBJ2-1	few	.	TGCAGTGCTTGGCTTGCCAGCGGACAGAGCTCCTACAATGAGCAGTTCTTC	CSAWLASGQSSYNEQFF
TRBV5-1	TRBJ2-1	.	.	TGCGCCAGCAGCGGAGTCGGATACAATGAGCAGTTCTTC	CASSGVGYNEQFF
TRBV5-1	TRBJ2-3	few	TRBD2	TGCGCCAGCAGCTTGATTGGTAGCGGGAGCCTCACAGATACGCAGTATTTT	CASSLIGSGSLTDTQYF
TRBV9	TRBJ2-5	few	TRBD2	TGTGCCAGCAGCGGCGGGAGCTTGGAGACCCAGTACTTC	CASSGGSLETQYF
TRBV12-3/TRBV12-4	TRBJ2-7	.	.	TGTGCCAGCAGTCGACAAGTCTACGAGCAGTACTTC	CASSRQVYEQYF
TRBV29-1	TRBJ2-1	.	.	TGCAGCGTTGATGACGGTCTCTCCTACAATGAGCAGTTCTTC	CSVDDGLSYNEQFF
TRBV24-1	TRBJ2-1	.	.	TGTGCCACCAGTGATCCGGGTCTCCTCGGGGAGCAGTTCTTC	CATSDPGLLGEQFF
TRBV7-2	TRBJ2-1	.	.	TGTGCCAGCAGCTTAGTGCGGGTTCGGATTTACAATGAGCAGTTCTTC	CASSLVRVRIYNEQFF
TRBV12-3/TRBV12-4	TRBJ2-6	few	.	TGTGCCAGCAGTTTAGCTCGAACAGGTTCCTCTGGGGCCAACGTCCTGACTTTC	CASSLARTGSSGANVLTF
TRBV20-1	TRBJ2-4	.	.	TGCAGTGCTAACGTGATAGGCAAAAACATTCAGTACTTC	CSANVIGKNIQYF
TRBV5-6	TRBJ2-1	few	.	TGTGCCAGCAGCTTGGTGGCAGATAACAATGAGCAGTTCTTC	CASSLVADNNEQFF
TRBV12-3/TRBV12-4	TRBJ2-1	few	TRBD2	TGTGCCAGCAGCCGCACTAGCGGGAATTATTTCAATGAGCAGTTCTTC	CASSRTSGNYFNEQFF
TRBV6-1	TRBJ1-3	.	.	TGTGCCAGCAAAATAACAGACTTTGGAAACACCATATATTTT	CASKITDFGNTIYF
TRBV5-6	TRBJ1-1	once	.	TGTGCCAGCAGCCCATTGACAAGGGGGGTGAACACTGAAGCTTTCTTT	CASSPLTRGVNTEAFF
TRBV9	TRBJ2-7	.	TRBD2	TGTGCCAGCAGCGTAGGTAGCGGGAGAGCTTGGGAGCAGTACTTC	CASSVGSGRAWEQYF
TRBV12-3/TRBV12-4	TRBJ2-7	few	.	TGTGCCAGCAGTCTTTCACAGGGCTGGGTCGAGCAGTACTTC	CASSLSQGWVEQYF
TRBV7-3	TRBJ1-1	.	.	TGTGCCAGCAGCTTAACGCGGGACGGGAACACTGAAGCTTTCTTT	CASSLTRDGNTEAFF
TRBV5-1	TRBJ2-1	once	TRBD2	TGCGCCAGCAGGGAGGGGACTAGCGGGAGGAGCAATGAGCAGTTCTTC	CASREGTSGRSNEQFF
TRBV5-1	TRBJ2-7	.	.	TGCGCCAGCAGCTACACAGGGTACGAGCAGTACTTC	CASSYTGYEQYF
TRBV20-1	TRBJ1-5	.	.	TGCAGTGGCGCCAGGGAGGGAGAGCCCCAGCATTTT	CSGAREGEPQHF
TRBV5-1	TRBJ2-5	once	.	TGCGCCAGCAGCTTGGTCCCAGGACCCCAAGAGACCCAGTACTTC	CASSLVPGPQETQYF